Listed below are T cell receptor beta chains from one sample, sequenced in a study. TCRdb re-derived calls from the RT-PCR reads in MiXCR, one entry per CDR3 protein. The table lists about 680,000 distinct CDR3 sequences, 14% of them singletons. Source material: memory CD4+ T cells from blood. These receptors were collected from a female donor in good health, serving as a healthy control. Both conserved end residues are part of each CDR3. D genes are given only for firm matches. The size of a clone is reported for some rows only, either as once, few or many, or as a class for expanded clones.

cdr3_aa,cdr3_nt,d_call,clone_size,j_call,v_call
CASSESGAAYNEQFF,TGTGCCAGCAGTGAATCTGGTGCAGCGTACAATGAGCAGTTCTTC,-,few,TRBJ2-1,TRBV6-1
CASSLGLAGEYEQFF,TGCGCCAGCAGCTTGGGACTAGCGGGAGAGTATGAGCAGTTCTTC,TRBD2,few,TRBJ2-1,TRBV5-1
CASSYGAGGDTQYF,TGTGCCAGCAGTTATGGAGCAGGGGGCGATACGCAGTATTTT,TRBD1,many,TRBJ2-3,TRBV3-1
CAWSATSGRTDTQYF,TGTGCCTGGAGTGCCACTAGCGGGAGAACAGATACGCAGTATTTT,TRBD2,few,TRBJ2-3,TRBV30
CASSLWGGDSQPQHF,TGCGCCAGCAGCCTCTGGGGAGGGGACAGTCAGCCCCAGCATTTT,TRBD1,-,TRBJ1-5,TRBV4-1
CASSLSGRAFDTQYF,TGCGCCAGCAGCCTCAGCGGGAGGGCCTTTGATACGCAGTATTTT,TRBD2,-,TRBJ2-3,TRBV4-1
CSAGTVDGYTF,TGCAGTGCTGGCACCGTGGATGGCTACACCTTC,-,many,TRBJ1-2,TRBV20-1
CSARPYGDGYTF,TGCAGTGCTCGCCCCTACGGGGACGGCTACACCTTC,-,-,TRBJ1-2,TRBV20-1
CASSLIRSREGSHNEQFF,TGTGCCAGCAGCTTAATCCGGTCGCGGGAGGGGAGTCACAATGAGCAGTTCTTC,TRBD2,once,TRBJ2-1,TRBV7-3
CASSGLAGEPKLYNEQFF,TGTGCCAGCAGTGGACTAGCGGGGGAGCCGAAGCTTTACAATGAGCAGTTCTTC,TRBD2,many,TRBJ2-1,TRBV6-6
CSARQGTPNSPLHF,TGCAGTGCTAGACAAGGGACCCCTAATTCACCCCTCCACTTT,-,few,TRBJ1-6,TRBV20-1
CASSLDRVVYGYTF,TGTGCCAGCAGTCTCGACAGGGTGGTCTATGGCTACACCTTC,TRBD1,many,TRBJ1-2,TRBV12-3/TRBV12-4
CASTGTGTYEQFF,TGTGCCAGCACCGGGACAGGGACCTATGAGCAGTTCTTC,TRBD1,few,TRBJ2-1,TRBV28
CASSPGQGASPQHF,TGTGCCAGCAGTCCGGGACAGGGGGCATCGCCCCAGCATTTT,TRBD1,-,TRBJ1-5,TRBV2
CASSYYEQYF,TGTGCCAGCAGTTACTACGAGCAGTACTTC,-,many,TRBJ2-7,TRBV6-6
CASSLTGRAAEAFF,TGCGCCAGCAGCTTAACCGGCAGGGCGGCTGAAGCTTTCTTT,-,many,TRBJ1-1,TRBV5-1
CASSQSIGTSGTDTQYF,TGTGCCAGCAGCCAGAGCATCGGGACTAGCGGCACAGATACGCAGTATTTT,TRBD2,-,TRBJ2-3,TRBV6-2/TRBV6-3
CSVRQGAGNQPQHF,TGCAGCGTCAGACAGGGGGCGGGCAATCAGCCCCAGCATTTT,TRBD1,few,TRBJ1-5,TRBV29-1
CASSSRGWTGASTDTQYF,TGCGCCAGCAGCTCCAGGGGATGGACAGGAGCTAGCACAGATACGCAGTATTTT,TRBD1,-,TRBJ2-3,TRBV5-1
CSAPPHGVYEQYF,TGCAGTGCCCCGCCCCATGGTGTCTACGAGCAGTACTTC,-,-,TRBJ2-7,TRBV20-1
CSAIGQKQETQYF,TGCAGTGCTATAGGGCAGAAACAAGAGACCCAGTACTTC,-,many,TRBJ2-5,TRBV20-1
CSARGGGSSSEEQYF,TGCAGTGCCCGGGGAGGTGGTAGTTCATCGGAAGAGCAGTACTTC,-,-,TRBJ2-7,TRBV20-1
CASSLDMGQETQYF,TGTGCCAGCTCGCTGGACATGGGCCAAGAGACCCAGTACTTC,-,-,TRBJ2-5,TRBV18
CSAREPRGGQPQHF,TGCAGTGCTAGAGAGCCCAGGGGTGGGCAGCCCCAGCATTTT,-,-,TRBJ1-5,TRBV20-1